This T cell receptor beta chain was observed in a study of blood T cell repertoires in COVID-19. Looking at the study overall: COVID-19 samples, acute and convalescent, were from the United States, Italy and Spain. From T cells, B-cell-depleted T cells, or PBMCs came the material, which was cDNA or gDNA.

CDR1 SNHLY and CDR2 FYNNEI come from the germline V gene. V lost 6 bases to trimming and J lost 3 bases; unmatched junction nucleotides: 3. The CDR3 is made up of 14 amino acids. Authors' processing steps: Reference gene primer amplification gave nucleated cell count estimates. Profiling relied on immunoSEQ multiplex PCR, and the TCRdb table lists in-frame clones only, not all of them. That table is the source of V, J and clone size, and D and trimming were worked out from the DNA. The sample has approximately 72,000 clones; roughly 85% are singletons. The material sequenced was peripheral blood. The V call is TRBV2, the J call TRBJ1-5, with TRBD1 identical over 9 bases. The TCR was taken from a woman aged 80 or over with active or convalescent COVID-19. The CDR3 sequence: CASRGTGSNQPQHF. CDR3 DNA: TGTGCCAGCAGAGGGACAGGGTCCAATCAGCCCCAGCATTTT. The full variable domain, in which reference TRBV2 and TRBJ1-5 provide the parts outside the CDR3, is EPEVTQTPSHQVTQMGQEVILRCVPISNHLYFYWYRQILGQKVEFLVSFYNNEISEKSEIFDDQFSVERPDGSNFTLKIRSTKLEDSAMYFCASRGTGSNQPQHFGDGTRLSIL.